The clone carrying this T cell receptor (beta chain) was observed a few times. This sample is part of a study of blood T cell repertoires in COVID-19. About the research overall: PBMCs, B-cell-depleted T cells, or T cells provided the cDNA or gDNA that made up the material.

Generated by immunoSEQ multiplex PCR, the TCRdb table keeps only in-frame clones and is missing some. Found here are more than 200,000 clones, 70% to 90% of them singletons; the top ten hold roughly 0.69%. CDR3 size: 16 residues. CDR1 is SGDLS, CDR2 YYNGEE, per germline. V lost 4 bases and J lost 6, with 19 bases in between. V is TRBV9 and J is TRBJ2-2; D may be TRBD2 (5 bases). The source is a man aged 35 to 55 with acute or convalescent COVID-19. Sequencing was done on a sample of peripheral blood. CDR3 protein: CASSPRGSEISGELFF. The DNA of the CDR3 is TGTGCCAGCAGCCCCCGGGGTAGCGAAATTTCCGGGGAGCTGTTTTTT.